A selection of T cell receptor beta chains follows, all from one sample in a study of CD4 T cell repertoires in COVID-19. TCRdb's copy holds only in-frame clones and misses some; the assay was immunoSEQ multiplex PCR. The repertoire holds about 22,000 clones, with roughly 87% as singletons. This sample comprised central memory CD4+ T cells from blood, obtained before the COVID-19 pandemic. The receptors come from a human donor who had COVID-19. Both conserved end residues are part of each CDR3. The order of the fields is clone size, CDR3 length, D gene, J gene, V gene, CDR3 DNA, CDR3 protein. A D gene is named only where the DNA matches it firmly. Expanded clones get a size class; other rows say once, few or many, or leave the size out.

clone size: .; CDR3 length: 16; D gene: .; J gene: TRBJ2-3; V gene: TRBV11-3; CDR3 DNA: TGTGCCAGCAGCACCGGAGACTCAGCCATCACAGATACGCAGTATTTT; CDR3 protein: CASSTGDSAITDTQYF
clone size: .; CDR3 length: 14; D gene: TRBD1; J gene: TRBJ2-6; V gene: TRBV2; CDR3 DNA: TGTGCCAGCGGACAGGGGTCTGGGGCCAACGTCCTGACTTTC; CDR3 protein: CASGQGSGANVLTF
clone size: .; CDR3 length: 14; D gene: .; J gene: TRBJ1-1; V gene: TRBV19; CDR3 DNA: TGTGCCAGTGATACACCGGGACTGGAGGTTGGAGCTTTCTTT; CDR3 protein: CASDTPGLEVGAFF
clone size: .; CDR3 length: 16; D gene: TRBD2; J gene: TRBJ2-5; V gene: TRBV4-1; CDR3 DNA: TGCGCCAGCAGCCAAGATGGTTCGGGGATAGCGGGGACCCAGTACTTC; CDR3 protein: CASSQDGSGIAGTQYF
clone size: .; CDR3 length: 15; D gene: TRBD1; J gene: TRBJ1-5; V gene: TRBV7-9; CDR3 DNA: TGTGCCAGCAGCCGAGGGGGCGGGGGCAATCAGCCCCAGCATTTT; CDR3 protein: CASSRGGGGNQPQHF
clone size: .; CDR3 length: 15; D gene: TRBD1; J gene: TRBJ2-3; V gene: TRBV7-2; CDR3 DNA: TGTGCCAGCAGCTACCGACAGGGGTTCACAGATACGCAGTATTTT; CDR3 protein: CASSYRQGFTDTQYF
clone size: .; CDR3 length: 16; D gene: TRBD2; J gene: TRBJ2-1; V gene: TRBV27; CDR3 DNA: TGTGCCAGCAGTTTACTCGGGGGGGGTGGCGGTAATGAGCAGTTCTTC; CDR3 protein: CASSLLGGGGGNEQFF
clone size: .; CDR3 length: 15; D gene: .; J gene: TRBJ2-7; V gene: TRBV6-6; CDR3 DNA: TGTGCCAGCAGTTATTACGGGTCGACCTCCTACGAGCAGTACTTC; CDR3 protein: CASSYYGSTSYEQYF
clone size: .; CDR3 length: 14; D gene: TRBD2; J gene: TRBJ2-2; V gene: TRBV30; CDR3 DNA: TGTGCCTGGAGTACTTGGGAGGGAGCCGGGGAGCTGTTTTTT; CDR3 protein: CAWSTWEGAGELFF
clone size: .; CDR3 length: 16; D gene: TRBD1; J gene: TRBJ2-2; V gene: TRBV5-4; CDR3 DNA: TGTGCCAGCAGCCAAAAACAGGGGGCGCTTATCGGGGAGCTGTTTTTT; CDR3 protein: CASSQKQGALIGELFF
clone size: .; CDR3 length: 13; D gene: .; J gene: TRBJ2-7; V gene: TRBV6-5; CDR3 DNA: TGTGCCAGCAGTTACTCGACGGGCTACGAGCAGTACTTC; CDR3 protein: CASSYSTGYEQYF
clone size: .; CDR3 length: 15; D gene: TRBD2; J gene: TRBJ2-7; V gene: TRBV10-2; CDR3 DNA: TGCGCCAGCAGTGAAGATCGACTAGCGATCTACGAGCAGTACTTC; CDR3 protein: CASSEDRLAIYEQYF
clone size: .; CDR3 length: 11; D gene: .; J gene: TRBJ2-5; V gene: TRBV2; CDR3 DNA: TGTGCCAGCAGTGGGACTACCCCCCAGTACTTC; CDR3 protein: CASSGTTPQYF
clone size: .; CDR3 length: 16; D gene: TRBD2; J gene: TRBJ2-3; V gene: TRBV19; CDR3 DNA: TGTGCCAGTAGTTTCCAGCTAGCGGGGGGACTAGATACGCAGTATTTT; CDR3 protein: CASSFQLAGGLDTQYF
clone size: .; CDR3 length: 21; D gene: TRBD2; J gene: TRBJ2-2; V gene: TRBV5-1; CDR3 DNA: TGCGCCAGCAGCGGAAGGACCCGGACAGAGCGGGGACTAGCGGGAGCCGGGGAGCTGTTTTTT; CDR3 protein: CASSGRTRTERGLAGAGELFF
clone size: .; CDR3 length: 15; D gene: TRBD1; J gene: TRBJ2-6; V gene: TRBV27; CDR3 DNA: TGTGCCAGCAGTTCCCCGGGACAGGGCGTTCTCGTCCTGACTTTC; CDR3 protein: CASSSPGQGVLVLTF
clone size: .; CDR3 length: 17; D gene: TRBD2; J gene: TRBJ2-1; V gene: TRBV7-2; CDR3 DNA: TGTGCCAGCAGCTTGTACCCGGGACTAGGGGGTCCGGTTGAGCAGTTCTTC; CDR3 protein: CASSLYPGLGGPVEQFF
clone size: .; CDR3 length: 19; D gene: TRBD2; J gene: TRBJ2-1; V gene: TRBV5-4; CDR3 DNA: TGTGCCAGCAGCCCGCAAAAAACCCCGCTTCTAGCGGGAGGGGGGGAGCAGTTCTTC; CDR3 protein: CASSPQKTPLLAGGGEQFF
clone size: .; CDR3 length: 13; D gene: .; J gene: TRBJ2-7; V gene: TRBV6-5; CDR3 DNA: TGTGCCAGCAGAACAACCGGGACCTACGAGCAGTACTTC; CDR3 protein: CASRTTGTYEQYF
clone size: .; CDR3 length: 14; D gene: .; J gene: TRBJ1-1; V gene: TRBV6-1; CDR3 DNA: TGTGCCAGCAGTGAGTTTAGGGGTTTGAGTGAAGCTTTCTTT; CDR3 protein: CASSEFRGLSEAFF
clone size: .; CDR3 length: 15; D gene: .; J gene: TRBJ2-1; V gene: TRBV7-2; CDR3 DNA: TGTGCCAGCAGCTTAGCGACAGGAACCTACAATGAGCAGTTCTTC; CDR3 protein: CASSLATGTYNEQFF
clone size: .; CDR3 length: 18; D gene: TRBD1; J gene: TRBJ1-2; V gene: TRBV5-1; CDR3 DNA: TGCGCCAGCAGCTTGGCCGTCGGGACAGGGCTAGGAAACTATGGCTACACCTTC; CDR3 protein: CASSLAVGTGLGNYGYTF
clone size: .; CDR3 length: 17; D gene: TRBD2; J gene: TRBJ2-3; V gene: TRBV10-2; CDR3 DNA: TGCGCCAGCAGTGAGTGGGGGCTAGCGGGGTCGACAGATACGCAGTATTTT; CDR3 protein: CASSEWGLAGSTDTQYF
clone size: .; CDR3 length: 14; D gene: TRBD1; J gene: TRBJ2-7; V gene: TRBV9; CDR3 DNA: TGTGCCAGCAGCGACCGGGACAGACCCTACGAGCAGTACTTC; CDR3 protein: CASSDRDRPYEQYF
clone size: .; CDR3 length: 13; D gene: TRBD2; J gene: TRBJ2-7; V gene: TRBV30; CDR3 DNA: TGTGCCTGGAGTGAACCGGGACTAGGTAGGGGGTACTTC; CDR3 protein: CAWSEPGLGRGYF
clone size: once; CDR3 length: 17; D gene: .; J gene: TRBJ1-4; V gene: TRBV2; CDR3 DNA: TGTGCCAGCAGGGCGAAGGTGGGGGGACGGGAAAATGAAAAACTGTTTTTT; CDR3 protein: CASRAKVGGRENEKLFF
clone size: .; CDR3 length: 15; D gene: .; J gene: TRBJ1-1; V gene: TRBV30; CDR3 DNA: TGTGCCTGGAGTGTACTGGACACTTTGAACACTGAAGCTTTCTTT; CDR3 protein: CAWSVLDTLNTEAFF
clone size: .; CDR3 length: 15; D gene: TRBD2; J gene: TRBJ2-3; V gene: TRBV5-1; CDR3 DNA: TGCGCCAGCAGCTTGGATCGGGGGGTTACAGATACGCAGTATTTT; CDR3 protein: CASSLDRGVTDTQYF
clone size: .; CDR3 length: 16; D gene: TRBD2; J gene: TRBJ2-5; V gene: TRBV11-3; CDR3 DNA: TGTGCCAGCAGCTTAGGACTAGCGGGAGCGGAAGAGACCCAGTACTTC; CDR3 protein: CASSLGLAGAEETQYF
clone size: .; CDR3 length: 12; D gene: TRBD1; J gene: TRBJ2-7; V gene: TRBV2; CDR3 DNA: TGTGCCAGCGGGACAGGGACCTACGAGCAGTACTTC; CDR3 protein: CASGTGTYEQYF
clone size: .; CDR3 length: 16; D gene: .; J gene: TRBJ1-2; V gene: TRBV11-2; CDR3 DNA: TGTGCCAGCAGCCCATCAGGAGGACAGACGAACTATGGCTACACCTTC; CDR3 protein: CASSPSGGQTNYGYTF
clone size: few; CDR3 length: 15; D gene: TRBD1; J gene: TRBJ2-7; V gene: TRBV7-9; CDR3 DNA: TGTGCCAGCAGCCGCGGACAGGGCGCATCCTACGAGCAGTACTTC; CDR3 protein: CASSRGQGASYEQYF
clone size: .; CDR3 length: 15; D gene: TRBD1; J gene: TRBJ1-6; V gene: TRBV6-5; CDR3 DNA: TGTGCCAGCAGAACGGACAGGGGGGCTGATTCACCCCTCCACTTT; CDR3 protein: CASRTDRGADSPLHF
clone size: .; CDR3 length: 15; D gene: .; J gene: TRBJ2-7; V gene: TRBV5-1; CDR3 DNA: TGCGCCAGCACCTTGGTTGGGGGCGCATCCCACGAGCAGTACTTC; CDR3 protein: CASTLVGGASHEQYF
clone size: .; CDR3 length: 14; D gene: .; J gene: TRBJ2-4; V gene: TRBV11-2; CDR3 DNA: TGTGCCAGCAGCCCGACCACGGACGGGAGTAAACAGTACTTC; CDR3 protein: CASSPTTDGSKQYF
clone size: .; CDR3 length: 17; D gene: TRBD2; J gene: TRBJ2-4; V gene: TRBV19; CDR3 DNA: TGTGCCAGTAGTATGAGACTAGCGGGAGTTGCCAAAAACATTCAGTACTTC; CDR3 protein: CASSMRLAGVAKNIQYF
clone size: .; CDR3 length: 17; D gene: TRBD2; J gene: TRBJ2-1; V gene: TRBV2; CDR3 DNA: TGTGCCAGCAGTACCGGACTAGCGGGGGGGTTTGGCAATGAGCAGTTCTTC; CDR3 protein: CASSTGLAGGFGNEQFF
clone size: .; CDR3 length: 15; D gene: .; J gene: TRBJ2-3; V gene: TRBV7-9; CDR3 DNA: TGTGCCAGCAGCTTAGAAGGAGGGGACGCAGATACGCAGTATTTT; CDR3 protein: CASSLEGGDADTQYF
clone size: .; CDR3 length: 15; D gene: TRBD2; J gene: TRBJ2-1; V gene: TRBV5-4; CDR3 DNA: TGTGCCAGCAGCTTGGGAACGGGAGGGTACAATGAGCAGTTCTTC; CDR3 protein: CASSLGTGGYNEQFF
clone size: .; CDR3 length: 14; D gene: TRBD2; J gene: TRBJ2-2; V gene: TRBV25-1; CDR3 DNA: TGTGCCAGCATTAGCGGGGGGAACACCGGGGAGCTGTTTTTT; CDR3 protein: CASISGGNTGELFF
clone size: .; CDR3 length: 15; D gene: .; J gene: TRBJ1-1; V gene: TRBV5-1; CDR3 DNA: TGCGCCAGCAGCCCCCGGGTGGGGGAGGGAACTGAAGCTTTCTTT; CDR3 protein: CASSPRVGEGTEAFF
clone size: once; CDR3 length: 15; D gene: TRBD2; J gene: TRBJ2-5; V gene: TRBV7-8; CDR3 DNA: TGTGCCAGCACTGTAGCGGGGGGGATTGGAGAGACCCAGTACTTC; CDR3 protein: CASTVAGGIGETQYF
clone size: once; CDR3 length: 15; D gene: TRBD2; J gene: TRBJ2-1; V gene: TRBV19; CDR3 DNA: TGTGCCAGTACCCTCGGGGCTAGCGGGAGGGATGAGCAGTTCTTC; CDR3 protein: CASTLGASGRDEQFF
clone size: .; CDR3 length: 15; D gene: .; J gene: TRBJ2-3; V gene: TRBV9; CDR3 DNA: TGTGCCAGCAGCGTAGGCGGTGCCCCCCGAGATACGCAGTATTTT; CDR3 protein: CASSVGGAPRDTQYF
clone size: once; CDR3 length: 13; D gene: .; J gene: TRBJ2-5; V gene: TRBV2; CDR3 DNA: TGTGCCAGCCTTGCGGTCCGGCAAGAGACCCAGTACTTC; CDR3 protein: CASLAVRQETQYF
clone size: .; CDR3 length: 13; D gene: .; J gene: TRBJ2-7; V gene: TRBV27; CDR3 DNA: TGTGCCAGCAGTTCGTTGGACAACTACGAGCAGTACTTC; CDR3 protein: CASSSLDNYEQYF
clone size: .; CDR3 length: 15; D gene: .; J gene: TRBJ2-7; V gene: TRBV27; CDR3 DNA: TGTGCCAGCAGTTCAATGGGACTGGGCAGGAACGAGCAGTACTTC; CDR3 protein: CASSSMGLGRNEQYF
clone size: .; CDR3 length: 16; D gene: .; J gene: TRBJ1-4; V gene: TRBV2; CDR3 DNA: TGTGCCAGCAGTGCGGAGTCGGTTCGAAGTAATGAAAAACTGTTTTTT; CDR3 protein: CASSAESVRSNEKLFF
clone size: .; CDR3 length: 18; D gene: TRBD2; J gene: TRBJ2-3; V gene: TRBV5-1; CDR3 DNA: TGCGCCAGCAGCCTATTGACTAGCGGGGGCCCCTCCACAGATACGCAGTATTTT; CDR3 protein: CASSLLTSGGPSTDTQYF
clone size: .; CDR3 length: 12; D gene: .; J gene: TRBJ2-7; V gene: TRBV5-1; CDR3 DNA: TGCGCCAGCAGCTCGGAGGGTTTCGTTCAGTACTTC; CDR3 protein: CASSSEGFVQYF
clone size: .; CDR3 length: 16; D gene: .; J gene: TRBJ2-2; V gene: TRBV6-5; CDR3 DNA: TGTGCCAGCAGTTACAGAGTGGGGCAGGTCGCCGGGGAGCTGTTTTTT; CDR3 protein: CASSYRVGQVAGELFF
clone size: .; CDR3 length: 15; D gene: TRBD1; J gene: TRBJ1-1; V gene: TRBV9; CDR3 DNA: TGTGCCAGCAGCCCACGGACAGGGGTGAACACTGAAGCTTTCTTT; CDR3 protein: CASSPRTGVNTEAFF
clone size: .; CDR3 length: 12; D gene: .; J gene: TRBJ2-1; V gene: TRBV15; CDR3 DNA: TGTGCCACCACTCGCTCCTACAATGAGCAGTTCTTC; CDR3 protein: CATTRSYNEQFF
clone size: .; CDR3 length: 15; D gene: TRBD1; J gene: TRBJ1-1; V gene: TRBV15; CDR3 DNA: TGTGCCACCAGCAGAGACAGGGGGTCGTCGGGGGAAGCTTTCTTT; CDR3 protein: CATSRDRGSSGEAFF